The clone carrying this T cell receptor beta chain was detected only a few times. No antigen is known for it. Nucleic acids came from premalignant or tumor cells enriched by macro-dissection. The V end lost 4 bases, the J end lost 9 bases, and 4 bases lay between the germline ends. This CDR3 has 9 residues. CDR1 and CDR2 (germline): SQVTM, ANQGSEA. The sample belongs to a study of immune evolution from preneoplasia to lung adenocarcinoma. About the study: HLA loss of heterozygosity: roughly 6.6% AIS, about 15% MIA, about 32% ADC, none AAH. Study findings and constraints: Clonality was highest in normal lung, lower in later-stage lesions apparently.

TCRdb's table, derived via immunoSEQ multiplex PCR, lists solely in-frame clones and lacks some. The sample consists of roughly 6,200 clones, about 80% of them appearing once. The TCR sequence derives from a person aged 50-75 years with lung adenocarcinoma. The chain employs TRBV29-1 and TRBJ2-1; no definite D call. The sample consisted of FFPE minimally invasive lung adenocarcinoma tissue. As DNA, the CDR3 is TGCAGCGTTGGGGGTGAGCAGTTCTTC. Translated: CSVGGEQFF.